Sequencing of this TCR beta chain was carried out in a study of blood T cell repertoires in COVID-19. Whole-study context: Donors in the United States, Italy and Spain gave samples during acute or convalescent COVID-19. T cells, B-cell-depleted T cells, or PBMCs provided the cDNA or gDNA that served as material.

The CDR3 covers 18 residues. V trimming: 10 bases; J trimming: 6 bases; junction bases outside the gene matches: 22. Germline loops: CDR1 LNHDA, CDR2 SQIVND (reference sequence). In the original analysis: Nucleated cell counts were estimated from reference gene primer amplification. Clones were read by immunoSEQ multiplex PCR, and TCRdb kept only the in-frame ones, dropping some. Clone size and the V and J calls come from that table; the DNA yielded D and trimming. The sample has tens of thousands of clones, around nine tenths seen once. The sequenced material came from peripheral blood. This clonotype was obtained from a man aged 60-69 years with acute or convalescent COVID-19. This chain uses TRBV19 with TRBJ2-1; TRBD2 agrees at 9 bases. The CDR3 is CATRGEFGSGGRGNEQFF. The CDR3 bases are TGTGCCACCCGAGGGGAATTTGGTAGCGGGGGACGGGGCAATGAGCAGTTCTTC.